The 14 T cell receptor beta chains reported below all come from one sample, sequenced in a study of cytomegalovirus exposure and HLA in healthy donors. The PCR ran on 60 Vbeta and 13 Jbeta primers. Assay used: immunoSEQ multiplex PCR; TCRdb lists only in-frame clones, some missing. The sample lists 110,000 to 150,000 clones, more than 70% seen once, with 1% to 1.5% in the top ten. Sample: PBMCs. These receptors were obtained from a male donor in good health and CMV-seropositive.

This clone was seen once. The rearrangement uses TRBV28 and TRBJ2-3, with D maybe TRBD1 (5 bases). The V gene's germline CDR1 is MDHEN and CDR2 SYDVKM. This CDR3 contains 16 residues. With 3 bases removed from V and 2 bases from J, the gap between germline ends came to 15 bases. CDR3 amino acids: CASSFGAVGTTDTQYF. The CDR3 region has the DNA TGTGCCAGCAGTTTTGGGGCCGTGGGAACCACAGATACGCAGTATTTT.

This clone was recorded a few times. The chain employs TRBV5-4 and TRBJ1-3, with 8 bases aligning to TRBD1. J lost 4 bases, V lost 4 bases, and 4 bases had no gene match. This CDR3 contains 14 residues. Germline CDR1 SGHNT, CDR2 YYREEE (reference sequence). DNA for the CDR3: TGTGCCAGCAGCAAGACAGGGGTCGGAAACACCATATATTTT. Encoded protein: CASSKTGVGNTIYF.

The chain couples TRBV4-1 to TRBJ2-1; weak D call: TRBD2 (7 bases). CDR1 is MGHRA, CDR2 YSYEKL, per germline. This CDR3 region has 15 residues. V lost 2 bases and J lost 9, with 17 bases in between. The CDR3 sequence is CASSQLGGAVGEQFF. The CDR3 region has the DNA TGCGCCAGCAGCCAACTGGGGGGGGCCGTGGGTGAGCAGTTCTTC.

This chain links TRBV7-2 with TRBJ2-3, with 8 nucleotides matching TRBD2. J lost 2 bases, V lost 5 bases, and 6 bases had no gene match. Germline V CDR1 and CDR2: SGHTA, FQGNSA. CDR3 length equals 15 residues. CDR3 residues: CASSPRGGTTDTQYF. CDR3 bases: TGTGCCAGCAGCCCCCGGGGGGGCACCACAGATACGCAGTATTTT.

The rearrangement joins TRBV28 to TRBJ1-5; TRBD1 matches 7 bases. Looked up from germline, CDR1 is MDHEN and CDR2 is SYDVKM. The CDR3 has 14 residues. Trimming removed 3 bases from V and 7 bases from J; junction bases left unmatched: 6. The CDR3: CASSFRGYGQPQHF. CDR3 sequence (DNA): TGTGCCAGCAGTTTCAGGGGGTACGGGCAGCCCCAGCATTTT.

The chain couples TRBV11-3 to TRBJ2-7; TRBD1 might be the D (6 bases). CDR3 length: 13 residues. Germline loops: CDR1 SGHNT, CDR2 YENEEA. V was pared by 5 bases and J by 3 bases, with 11 bases between. The CDR3 sequence is CASSRQGGYEQYF. In DNA, the CDR3 is TGTGCCAGCAGCCGCCAAGGGGGCTACGAGCAGTACTTC.

The V call is TRBV11-2, the J call TRBJ2-7; TRBD1 agrees at 8 bases. The CDR3 extends over 16 amino acids. V gave up 1 base and J gave up 3 bases; unmatched junction bases: 8. The germline V gene encodes CDR1 SGHAT and CDR2 FQNNGV. CDR3 sequence: CASSLALDRDDYEQYF. CDR3 in DNA: TGTGCCAGCAGCTTAGCACTGGACAGGGATGACTACGAGCAGTACTTC.

CDR3 loop: CASSPEEQVRLAFF. CDR3 DNA: TGCGCCAGCAGCCCAGAGGAACAGGTACGGTTGGCTTTCTTT. V and J are TRBV4-1 and TRBJ1-1, with a weak D call TRBD1 (5 bases). This CDR3 is 14 amino acids long. Germline CDR1 MGHRA, CDR2 YSYEKL. Trimming pared 4 bases from V and 11 bases from J, leaving 20 bases between.

This clone was recorded once. This chain links TRBV29-1 with TRBJ2-1; TRBD2 aligns across 9 bases. CDR3 length: 13 amino acids. Per the germline V gene, CDR1 is SQVTM and CDR2 is ANQGSEA. V dropped 4 bases and J dropped 9; count of bases not matched to a gene: 7. CDR3 in DNA: TGCAGCGTTGGAGCGGGAGGTGTTGGTGAGCAGTTCTTC. It encodes CSVGAGGVGEQFF.

V is TRBV6-1 and J is TRBJ1-2; possible D gene TRBD1, 5 bases. This CDR3 spans 15 amino acids. Germline V gene sequence: CDR1 MNHNS, CDR2 SASEGT. The V and J ends lost 6 bases and 2 bases respectively, with 16 bases between them. The CDR3 DNA follows: TGTGCCAGCAGCCCCGCGGGGGGTCGGAACTATGGCTACACCTTC. Translated: CASSPAGGRNYGYTF.

The chain carries TRBV6-4 and TRBJ1-6, with D hard to call. The CDR3 contains 14 residues. The germline V gene encodes CDR1 MRHNA and CDR2 SNTAGT. V gave up 7 bases and J gave up 13 bases, with 20 bases separating them. CDR3 nucleotides: TGTGCCAGCACCCTCGAAGAAGCGGTTTCTCCCCTCCACTTT. Its protein is CASTLEEAVSPLHF.

The chain uses TRBV19 and TRBJ2-5; 9 nucleotides match TRBD2. There are 16 residues in the CDR3. Germline CDR1 is LNHDA and CDR2 is SQIVND (reference sequence). Unmatched junction bases numbered 6, after V lost 1 base and J lost 3 bases. The CDR3, as DNA: TGTGCCAGTAGTATAGGGGGGGCTAGCGGGGAAGAGACCCAGTACTTC. As protein: CASSIGGASGEETQYF.

This rearrangement joins TRBV7-8 to TRBJ2-2; the D gene is possibly TRBD2 (7 bases). Germline V CDR1 and CDR2: SGHVS, FQNEAQ. The germline V and J ends were trimmed by 8 bases and 5 bases, with 15 bases remaining between them. There are 14 residues in the CDR3. DNA for the CDR3: TGTGCCAGCCATACCCGGGGGGCGACCGGGGAGCTGTTTTTT. It encodes CASHTRGATGELFF.

In its sample, this clone was seen once. This rearrangement joins TRBV4-1 to TRBJ2-1; D is possibly TRBD2 (6 bases). V was cut by 2 bases and J by 7 bases, with 21 bases left in between. Germline assignment: CDR1 MGHRA and CDR2 YSYEKL. This CDR3 has 17 amino acids. The CDR3 bases are TGCGCCAGCAGCCAACTCCATGGGGTGGGTGGAGGGAATGAGCAGTTCTTC. It translates to CASSQLHGVGGGNEQFF.